Listed below are T cell receptor beta chains from one sample, sequenced in a study of spatial heterogeneity in lung cancer. TCRdb re-called the 5' RACE reads with MiXCR, one entry per CDR3 protein. The sample carries tens of thousands of distinct CDR3 sequences, 15% to 25% recorded once. This specimen was PBMCs, taken at surgery. The receptors stem from a male donor with early-stage non-small cell lung cancer. Both conserved end residues are part of each CDR3. D genes are given only for firm matches.

cdr3_aa: CSAKPGAEGRQYF; j_call: TRBJ2-7; v_call: TRBV29-1; d_call: NA
cdr3_aa: CASRYTGGSNEKLFF; j_call: TRBJ1-4; v_call: TRBV5-1; d_call: TRBD1
cdr3_aa: CASSLTGTPSTDTQYF; j_call: TRBJ2-3; v_call: TRBV27; d_call: NA
cdr3_aa: CASSLVPGQGSAGNTIYF; j_call: TRBJ1-3; v_call: TRBV4-1; d_call: TRBD1
cdr3_aa: CAISGKQGIADTQYF; j_call: TRBJ2-3; v_call: TRBV10-3; d_call: TRBD1
cdr3_aa: CASSQAMGQAEAYEQYF; j_call: TRBJ2-7; v_call: TRBV4-1; d_call: TRBD1
cdr3_aa: CASSLSGPTYEQYF; j_call: TRBJ2-7; v_call: TRBV28; d_call: NA
cdr3_aa: CASSQVVGETQYF; j_call: TRBJ2-5; v_call: TRBV3-1; d_call: NA
cdr3_aa: CASSLGGHYSNQPQHF; j_call: TRBJ1-5; v_call: TRBV5-6; d_call: NA
cdr3_aa: CASSTRNWDTMSYEQYF; j_call: TRBJ2-7; v_call: TRBV19; d_call: NA
cdr3_aa: CASSGGVGSYNEQFF; j_call: TRBJ2-1; v_call: TRBV9; d_call: NA
cdr3_aa: CASSLTRDTQYF; j_call: TRBJ2-3; v_call: TRBV7-3; d_call: NA
cdr3_aa: CASSEAGTDTDTQYF; j_call: TRBJ2-3; v_call: TRBV2; d_call: NA
cdr3_aa: CASSENSNSYEQYF; j_call: TRBJ2-7; v_call: TRBV2; d_call: NA
cdr3_aa: CASSQPPASGNTIYF; j_call: TRBJ1-3; v_call: TRBV4-2; d_call: NA
cdr3_aa: CASSQEASGGAYNEQFF; j_call: TRBJ2-1; v_call: TRBV4-2; d_call: TRBD2
cdr3_aa: CASSQPPSDTQYF; j_call: TRBJ2-3; v_call: TRBV6-2/TRBV6-3; d_call: NA
cdr3_aa: CASSQDRGGSPYEQYF; j_call: TRBJ2-7; v_call: TRBV4-1; d_call: TRBD2
cdr3_aa: CASREGSPDTQYF; j_call: TRBJ2-3; v_call: TRBV28; d_call: NA
cdr3_aa: CASTGPGGYTF; j_call: TRBJ1-2; v_call: TRBV30; d_call: NA
cdr3_aa: CASSPFTWEDTGELFF; j_call: TRBJ2-2; v_call: TRBV18; d_call: NA
cdr3_aa: CASSEQANQPQHF; j_call: TRBJ1-5; v_call: TRBV6-4; d_call: NA
cdr3_aa: CASSYGRVGEQYF; j_call: TRBJ2-7; v_call: TRBV6-5; d_call: NA
cdr3_aa: CASSRRSGTEAFF; j_call: TRBJ1-1; v_call: TRBV7-9; d_call: NA
cdr3_aa: CATTRRGTPLKQYF; j_call: TRBJ2-7; v_call: TRBV24-1; d_call: NA
cdr3_aa: CASSLPGEETQYF; j_call: TRBJ2-5; v_call: TRBV5-1; d_call: NA
cdr3_aa: CASSPRDRLYEQFF; j_call: TRBJ2-1; v_call: TRBV9; d_call: TRBD1
cdr3_aa: CASSNLPGSSSYNEQFF; j_call: TRBJ2-1; v_call: TRBV6-1; d_call: NA
cdr3_aa: CASSSNFGVGMNTEAFF; j_call: TRBJ1-1; v_call: TRBV11-1; d_call: NA